This entry is about one T cell receptor (beta chain). No antigen is known for it. No clone much larger than this one lies a single base away; base qualities are absent. V and J lose 1 base and 4 bases, and a span of 11 bases separates them. CDR1 and CDR2 (LNHNV, YYDKDF) derive from the germline V gene (reference sequence). From its cysteine to its phenylalanine, the CDR3 spans 15 amino acids. CDR3 DNA is the only sequence kept; it has 45 bases, read in frame from the first base. Whole blood was collected in K2EDTA tubes by collaborating institutions according to the institutions' own protocols. For TCRbeta analysis, collaborators shipped samples in one of three forms: frozen whole blood, isolated PBMCs, or DNA extracted from either of those sample types. TCRbeta CDR3 regions were amplified from genomic DNA by means of the immunoSEQ Assay, a bias-controlled multiplex PCR. In the paper's pipeline: Within the assay, amplification of reference gene primers was used to estimate how many nucleated cells each sample contained. Sequence reads were collapsed and filtered to measure the absolute abundance of every unique TCRbeta CDR3 rearrangement. For each sample, productive Simpson clonality was calculated by taking the square root of Simpson's diversity index across productive rearrangements. What TCRdb holds here is the immuneACCESS table cut down to in-frame rearrangements. Part of the clones is not present; checked against another copy, under half of the missing clones reflect an unresolved V gene, and the others are unexplained. V and J calls and clone size are given by that table; D and trimming were obtained from the DNA. A total of 99,000 or so clones appear in this sample, roughly four fifths of them only once. About 4.8% of the sample comes from the top ten.

The data originate from a study of blood T cell repertoires in COVID-19 (dated by TCRdb to 2018 to 2021). With respect to the entire study: The collaborator samples originated in the United States, Italy and Spain and spanned the acute and convalescent phases of COVID-19. The samples were drawn from the first 160 participants of the ongoing ImmuneRACE study and from some 1,300 subjects provided by 6 global collaborators. A de-identified subject ID, COVID-19 status, age in years and sex were almost always included in the sample metadata. HLA class I and class II types, where available, came from metadata supplied by the sample provider rather than from assay-based typing. The prospective study material was composed of cDNA or gDNA derived from T cells, B-cell-depleted T cells, or PBMCs. Deeply sampled blood TCRbeta repertoires from subjects exposed to, actively infected with, or recovered from COVID-19 were included in the dataset. A freely available public database, intended as a resource for researchers studying the immune response to SARS-CoV-2, is where the repertoires were released. The paper's findings and limits, for the study overall: Clinical and demographic metadata were provided uncurated, with the amount varying by source and participant.

The sample was peripheral blood. This TCR was sampled from a man in his 60s with acute or convalescent COVID-19. The receptor chain draws on TRBV15 and TRBJ2-1, with TRBD2 tentatively as D gene (6 bases match). The sequenced DNA is TGTGCCACCAGCAGAGGGGGTAGCGGTTACAATGAGCAGTTCTTC. Its translation reads: CATSRGGSGYNEQFF.